The 12 T cell receptor beta chains given below trace back to one sample, sequenced in a study of blood T cell repertoires in COVID-19. Method: immunoSEQ multiplex PCR; TCRdb's copy keeps in-frame clones and lacks some. Of hundreds of thousands of clones in the sample, about 89% were seen once. Source material: PBMCs or T cells enriched from blood (not recorded which). The receptors were gathered from a man in his forties or fifties in a cohort exposed to, infected with or recovered from COVID-19 (not recorded which).

This chain connects TRBV10-2 to TRBJ1-6; 12 bases match TRBD1. This CDR3 contains 16 residues. The V gene's germline CDR1 is WSHSY and CDR2 SAAADI. V trimming: 7 bases; J trimming: 6 bases; junction bases outside the gene matches: 7. The CDR3 loop is CASMSGQGAGNSPLHF. CDR3 nucleotides: TGCGCCAGCATGTCGGGACAGGGGGCAGGTAATTCACCCCTCCACTTT.

The chain is built from TRBV25-1 and TRBJ2-2; D may be TRBD2 (5 bases). The CDR3 extends over 15 amino acids. V lost 4 bases, J lost 0 bases, and 9 bases lay in between. The germline V gene has CDR1 MGHDK and CDR2 SYGVNS. The CDR3 region has the DNA TGTGCCAGCAGTGCCGAGAGGGCGAACACCGGGGAGCTGTTTTTT. Residues: CASSAERANTGELFF. The variable domain in full, with the rest retrieved from reference TRBV25-1 and TRBJ2-2, is EADIYQTPRYLVIGTGKKITLECSQTMGHDKMYWYQQDPGMELHLIHYSYGVNSTEKGDLSSESTVSRIRTEHFPLTLESARPSHTSQYLCASSAERANTGELFFGEGSRLTVL.

The chain is built from TRBV18 and TRBJ2-2, with D possibly matching TRBD2 (5 bases). The CDR3 totals 13 residues. Germline V gene lookup returns CDR1 KGHSH and CDR2 LQKENI. V was pared by 0 bases and J by 9 bases, with 8 bases between. The CDR3 reads CASSPPGVWELFF. The CDR3, as DNA: TGTGCCAGCTCACCACCCGGGGTATGGGAGCTGTTTTTT.

The CDR3 DNA reads as TGTGCCAGCAGTACAGGTCGGAAACTGTTTTTT. Translated: CASSTGRKLFF. The chain combines TRBV28 with TRBJ1-4; a weak D match, TRBD1 (5 bases). Germline assignment: CDR1 MDHEN and CDR2 SYDVKM. This CDR3 has 11 residues. V was pared by 5 bases and J by 11 bases, with 9 bases between.

The chain couples TRBV6-5 to TRBJ2-5; 7 bases align to TRBD2. The trim removed 1 base at V and 5 bases at J, leaving 1 base unmatched. This CDR3 has 13 residues. Looked up from germline, CDR1 is MNHEY and CDR2 is SVGAGI. The CDR3 here is CASSYWGGETQYF. In nucleotides, the CDR3 is TGTGCCAGCAGTTACTGGGGGGGTGAGACCCAGTACTTC.

The chain couples TRBV5-1 to TRBJ2-2; TRBD1 matches at 7 bases. After removal of 4 bases from V and 3 bases from J, the junction contained 3 bases not matched to a gene. This CDR3 has 14 residues. Germline CDR1 and CDR2: SGHRS and YFSETQ. CDR3 in amino acids: CASSTGQDTGELFF. CDR3 DNA sequence: TGCGCCAGCAGCACAGGACAGGACACCGGGGAGCTGTTTTTT.

The V gene is TRBV19, the J gene TRBJ1-5; no firm D call. V shed 6 bases and J shed 4 bases, with 10 bases lying between them. This CDR3 is built from 13 residues. Germline values: CDR1 LNHDA, CDR2 SQIVND (reference sequence). CDR3 nucleotides: TGTGCCAGTAGAGGACGGGATAATCAGCCCCAGCATTTT. Translating it yields CASRGRDNQPQHF. The variable domain in full, with the rest retrieved from reference TRBV19 and TRBJ1-5, is DGGITQSPKYLFRKEGQNVTLSCEQNLNHDAMYWYRQDPGQGLRLIYYSQIVNDFQKGDIAEGYSVSREKKESFPLTVTSAQKNPTAFYLCASRGRDNQPQHFGDGTRLSIL.

In its sample, this clone was seen once. The chain uses TRBV11-2 and TRBJ2-5; 7 bases match TRBD1. Germline CDR1 reads SGHAT; CDR2 reads FQNNGV. After removal of 9 bases from V and 5 bases from J, the junction contained 12 bases not matched to a gene. CDR3 length: 14 residues. CDR3 sequence reads: CASSTGVVRETQYF. CDR3 sequence (DNA): TGTGCCAGTAGCACAGGGGTGGTGAGGGAGACCCAGTACTTC.

V is TRBV10-3 and J is TRBJ1-2, with 8 bases matching TRBD1. The trim removed 4 bases at V and 5 bases at J, leaving 9 bases unmatched. Per germline, CDR1 ENHRY and CDR2 SYGVKD. The CDR3 consists of 15 residues. CDR3 loop: CAISGSPDREYGYTF. Here the CDR3 DNA reads TGTGCCATCAGTGGTTCCCCGGACAGGGAGTATGGCTACACCTTC.

This sequence joins TRBV5-4 and TRBJ2-5; D uncertain. Germline CDR1 is SGHNT and CDR2 is YYREEE (reference sequence). The V end lost 2 bases, the J end lost 0 bases, and 8 bases lay between the germline ends. The CDR3 contains 14 residues. The CDR3 here is CASSFAAYQETQYF. The CDR3 bases are TGTGCCAGCAGCTTCGCTGCGTACCAAGAGACCCAGTACTTC.

The rearrangement links TRBV6-5 to TRBJ1-5; D possibly corresponds to TRBD1 (6 bases). This CDR3 comprises 12 residues. Germline lookup yields CDR1 MNHEY and CDR2 SVGAGI. V was clipped by 8 bases and J by 4 bases, with 9 bases between them. CDR3 loop: CASLTGNQPQHF. The CDR3 DNA reads as TGTGCCAGCTTAACAGGGAATCAGCCCCAGCATTTT.

The chain joins TRBV10-3 to TRBJ2-5; 11 bases are shared with TRBD2. Germline trimming cut 5 bases from V and 5 bases from J; bases unmatched to any gene: 7. Germline values: CDR1 ENHRY, CDR2 SYGVKD. The CDR3 has 15 residues. CDR3 protein: CAISRLAGMSETQYF. CDR3 nucleotide sequence: TGTGCCATCAGTAGACTAGCGGGAATGAGTGAGACCCAGTACTTC.